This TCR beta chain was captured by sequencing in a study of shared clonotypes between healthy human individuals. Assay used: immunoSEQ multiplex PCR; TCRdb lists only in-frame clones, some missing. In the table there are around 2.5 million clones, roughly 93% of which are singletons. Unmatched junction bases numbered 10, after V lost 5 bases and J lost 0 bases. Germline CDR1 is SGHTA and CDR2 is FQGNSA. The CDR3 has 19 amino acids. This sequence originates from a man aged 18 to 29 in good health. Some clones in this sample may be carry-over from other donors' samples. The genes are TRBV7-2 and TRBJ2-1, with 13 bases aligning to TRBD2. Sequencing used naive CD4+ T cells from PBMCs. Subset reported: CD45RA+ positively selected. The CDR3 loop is CASSQTGTSGASSYNEQFF. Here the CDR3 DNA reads TGTGCCAGCAGCCAAACCGGGACTAGCGGGGCGAGCTCCTACAATGAGCAGTTCTTC.